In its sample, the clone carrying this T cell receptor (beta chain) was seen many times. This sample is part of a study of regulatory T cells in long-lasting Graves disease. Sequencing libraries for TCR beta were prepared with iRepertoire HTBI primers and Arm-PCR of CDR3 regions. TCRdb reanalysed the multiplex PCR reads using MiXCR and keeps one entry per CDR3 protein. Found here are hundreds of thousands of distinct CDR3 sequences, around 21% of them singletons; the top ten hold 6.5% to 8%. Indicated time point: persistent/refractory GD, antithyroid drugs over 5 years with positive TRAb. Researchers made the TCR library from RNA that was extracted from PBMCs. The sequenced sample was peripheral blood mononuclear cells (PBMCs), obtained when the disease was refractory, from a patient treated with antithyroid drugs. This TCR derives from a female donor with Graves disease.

Here the CDR3 reads CASSVAGLYEQYF. The CDR3 DNA is TGTGCCAGCAGTGTAGCGGGTCTCTACGAGCAGTACTTC. The V call is TRBV25-1, the J call TRBJ2-7; 7 positions agree with TRBD2. Germline values: CDR1 MGHDK, CDR2 SYGVNS. The CDR3 spans 13 residues. The trim removed 4 bases at V and 3 bases at J, leaving 3 bases unmatched.